A selection of T cell receptor beta chains follows, all from one sample in a study of CD8 T cells in ankylosing spondylitis. Using its own MiXCR run on the 5' RACE reads, TCRdb lists one record per CDR3 protein. The data show nearly 250,000 distinct CDR3 sequences, 32% seen once. Sequenced: blood, either unsorted or a sorted T cell fraction (not recorded which). Receptors were obtained from a male donor with ankylosing spondylitis or in good health (not recorded which). Both conserved end residues are part of each CDR3. D genes are given only for firm matches. Clone size is stated in some rows and not others, as once, few, many or a class when expanded.

V gene,J gene,clone size,D gene,CDR3 protein,CDR3 DNA
TRBV11-1,TRBJ2-6,NA,TRBD1,CASSLDRGARSGANVLTF,TGTGCCAGCAGCTTAGACAGGGGAGCCCGCTCTGGGGCCAACGTCCTGACTTTC
TRBV20-1,TRBJ2-5,few,NA,CSAMLYYQETQYF,TGCAGTGCTATGCTGTACTACCAAGAGACCCAGTACTTC
TRBV20-1,TRBJ2-5,NA,NA,CSASPPGNIQETQYF,TGCAGTGCTAGCCCTCCAGGGAATATCCAAGAGACCCAGTACTTC
TRBV5-1,TRBJ2-4,few,NA,CASSTFLGRRNIQYF,TGCGCCAGCAGCACCTTCCTAGGGAGGCGAAACATTCAGTACTTC
TRBV20-1,TRBJ2-7,few,TRBD1,CSARPGQTYEQYF,TGCAGTGCTAGACCGGGACAGACCTACGAGCAGTACTTC
TRBV24-1,TRBJ2-1,few,NA,CATSVGSPYNEQFF,TGTGCCACCAGTGTCGGCTCGCCCTACAATGAGCAGTTCTTC
TRBV12-3/TRBV12-4,TRBJ2-2,few,TRBD1,CASSSAGGSGELFF,TGTGCCAGCAGCTCAGCAGGGGGCTCCGGGGAGCTGTTTTTT
TRBV19,TRBJ2-7,NA,NA,CASSTSGMFDEQYF,TGTGCCAGTAGTACGTCCGGGATGTTCGACGAGCAGTACTTC
TRBV12-3/TRBV12-4,TRBJ2-4,few,TRBD1,CASSSSGWDSENIQYF,TGTGCCAGCAGTTCAAGTGGGTGGGACAGCGAAAACATTCAGTACTTC
TRBV5-5,TRBJ1-2,NA,TRBD1,CASSRGRQGGVSGYTF,TGTGCCAGCAGTCGAGGAAGACAGGGTGGAGTGAGTGGCTACACCTTC
TRBV29-1,TRBJ2-7,few,TRBD1,CSVASDRGTYEQYF,TGCAGCGTGGCTTCGGACAGGGGTACCTACGAGCAGTACTTC
TRBV12-3/TRBV12-4,TRBJ2-3,NA,TRBD1,CASSQGDRGSDTQYF,TGTGCCAGCAGCCAGGGGGACAGGGGGTCAGATACGCAGTATTTT
TRBV2,TRBJ2-7,NA,NA,CASSLTVFGGNYSYEQYF,TGTGCCAGCAGTTTAACGGTCTTTGGTGGCAACTACTCCTACGAGCAGTACTTC
TRBV5-1,TRBJ2-3,NA,NA,CASRSGVSTDTQYF,TGCGCCAGCAGGTCCGGGGTTAGCACAGATACGCAGTATTTT
TRBV28,TRBJ2-7,NA,NA,CASSPNEGTGGYEQYF,TGTGCCAGCAGTCCTAACGAGGGAACAGGTGGCTACGAGCAGTACTTC
TRBV6-5,TRBJ1-6,few,NA,CASSYGPGNSPLHF,TGTGCCAGCAGTTACGGCCCCGGTAATTCACCCCTCCACTTT
TRBV6-5,TRBJ2-7,few,TRBD1,CASSYSRGGLWEQYF,TGTGCCAGCAGTTACTCGAGAGGGGGCCTATGGGAGCAGTACTTC
TRBV27,TRBJ2-1,few,TRBD1,CASTRAGTGVYNEQFF,TGTGCCAGCACTAGGGCGGGGACAGGGGTCTACAATGAGCAGTTCTTC
TRBV5-5,TRBJ1-1,NA,NA,CASSFAQGNTEAFF,TGTGCCAGCAGCTTCGCGCAGGGGAACACTGAAGCTTTCTTT
TRBV12-3/TRBV12-4,TRBJ2-2,few,NA,CASSLGTGRPGELFF,TGTGCCAGCAGTTTAGGTACAGGGAGACCCGGGGAGCTGTTTTTT
TRBV21-1,TRBJ1-1,NA,NA,CASSKGWRGRGGSTEAFF,TGTGCCAGCAGCAAAGGGTGGAGGGGGCGAGGGGGTAGCACTGAAGCTTTCTTT
TRBV11-1,TRBJ2-5,few,NA,CASSLHPRAPQQQETQYF,TGTGCCAGCAGCTTGCACCCCAGGGCTCCCCAACAACAAGAGACCCAGTACTTC
TRBV12-3/TRBV12-4,TRBJ2-5,few,TRBD2,CASSLQRGAVETQYF,TGTGCCAGCAGTTTACAGCGGGGGGCCGTAGAGACCCAGTACTTC
TRBV10-2,TRBJ2-5,NA,NA,CASRGPAQETQYF,TGCGCCAGCAGAGGCCCGGCCCAAGAGACCCAGTACTTC
TRBV20-1,TRBJ2-7,few,NA,CSARGRGSYEQYF,TGCAGTGCTAGAGGGCGGGGCTCCTACGAGCAGTACTTC
TRBV7-9,TRBJ2-3,few,TRBD2,CASSLAAGGTDTQYF,TGTGCCAGCAGCTTAGCAGCGGGGGGCACAGATACGCAGTATTTT
TRBV12-3/TRBV12-4,TRBJ2-7,NA,NA,CASSPGRYYEQYF,TGTGCCAGCAGTCCTGGACGGTACTACGAGCAGTACTTC
TRBV20-1,TRBJ1-5,few,NA,CSARGVGRSNQPQHF,TGCAGTGCTAGGGGGGTAGGGAGGAGCAATCAGCCCCAGCATTTT
TRBV20-1,TRBJ2-2,NA,NA,CSASASKDTGELFF,TGCAGTGCTAGTGCTTCCAAGGACACCGGGGAGCTGTTTTTT
TRBV15,TRBJ1-1,few,NA,CATSRVGKTRAFF,TGTGCCACCAGCAGAGTTGGAAAAACCCGGGCTTTCTTT
TRBV20-1,TRBJ1-6,few,NA,CSARFSSYNSPLHF,TGCAGTGCTAGATTTAGCTCCTATAATTCACCCCTCCACTTT
TRBV11-2,TRBJ2-3,NA,TRBD2,CASTFGLALDTQYF,TGTGCCAGCACCTTTGGACTAGCGCTAGATACGCAGTATTTT
TRBV11-2,TRBJ2-3,NA,NA,CASSPVRGGTDTQYF,TGTGCCAGCAGCCCAGTCAGGGGGGGCACAGATACGCAGTATTTT
TRBV6-1,TRBJ1-2,NA,NA,CASSLGADGPYGYTF,TGTGCCAGCAGCCTCGGGGCGGACGGGCCCTATGGCTACACCTTC
TRBV9,TRBJ1-2,NA,NA,CASSVEGDYGYTF,TGTGCCAGCAGCGTAGAAGGGGACTATGGCTACACCTTC
TRBV15,TRBJ2-4,few,NA,CATSRGLAKNIQYF,TGTGCCACCAGCAGGGGACTAGCCAAAAACATTCAGTACTTC
TRBV5-6,TRBJ1-5,few,NA,CASSLLRSNQPQHF,TGTGCCAGCAGCTTGCTCAGGAGCAATCAGCCCCAGCATTTT
TRBV28,TRBJ2-7,NA,TRBD1,CASSPDRTGWSSYEQYF,TGTGCCAGCAGCCCGGACAGGACAGGCTGGAGCTCCTACGAGCAGTACTTC
TRBV4-1,TRBJ1-1,NA,NA,CASSQGWDRPGAEAFF,TGCGCCAGCAGCCAAGGGTGGGACCGCCCTGGGGCTGAAGCTTTCTTT
TRBV29-1,TRBJ2-3,few,TRBD1,CSVLDRGYLSSTDTQYF,TGCAGCGTCCTGGACAGGGGATATCTATCTAGCACAGATACGCAGTATTTT
TRBV20-1,TRBJ2-1,NA,NA,CSAADGAYNEQFF,TGCAGTGCCGCGGACGGCGCCTACAATGAGCAGTTCTTC
TRBV29-1,TRBJ2-1,NA,TRBD1,CSAWTGHNEQFF,TGCAGCGCCTGGACAGGGCACAATGAGCAGTTCTTC
TRBV5-1,TRBJ2-5,NA,TRBD2,CASSLLSGGKETQYF,TGCGCCAGCAGCTTGCTTAGCGGGGGGAAGGAGACCCAGTACTTC
TRBV28,TRBJ1-2,few,NA,CASSFWEQTDYGYTF,TGTGCCAGCAGTTTTTGGGAACAGACTGATTATGGCTACACCTTC
TRBV10-1,TRBJ2-5,NA,NA,CASSEGRGARETQYF,TGCGCCAGCAGTGAAGGAAGGGGGGCACGGGAGACCCAGTACTTC
TRBV29-1,TRBJ2-3,few,TRBD1,CSVDGTGLRDTQYF,TGCAGCGTTGACGGGACAGGTCTCCGAGATACGCAGTATTTT
TRBV12-3/TRBV12-4,TRBJ2-7,few,NA,CASRSGFEQYF,TGTGCCAGCAGGTCAGGGTTCGAGCAGTACTTC
TRBV5-5,TRBJ1-1,few,NA,CASSRDWVNTEAFF,TGTGCCAGCAGCCGGGACTGGGTGAACACTGAAGCTTTCTTT
TRBV20-1,TRBJ2-5,NA,NA,CSARVGRDPQETQYF,TGCAGTGCTAGAGTGGGGAGAGACCCCCAAGAGACCCAGTACTTC
TRBV15,TRBJ2-7,NA,TRBD2,CATSRGERGSYEQYF,TGTGCCACCAGCAGAGGCGAGCGGGGGTCCTACGAGCAGTACTTC
TRBV11-2,TRBJ2-6,once,NA,CASSLVGPRGSGANVLTF,TGTGCCAGCAGCTTAGTGGGTCCCCGGGGGTCTGGGGCCAACGTCCTGACTTTC
TRBV7-8,TRBJ1-2,NA,NA,CASSLGPLTADYGYTF,TGTGCCAGCAGCTTAGGGCCACTCACCGCGGACTATGGCTACACCTTC
TRBV12-3/TRBV12-4,TRBJ2-5,NA,NA,CASSSTTREETQYF,TGTGCCAGCAGTTCGACCACTAGAGAAGAGACCCAGTACTTC
TRBV20-1,TRBJ2-5,few,NA,CSARLPGRETQYF,TGCAGTGCTAGACTTCCAGGGAGGGAGACCCAGTACTTC
TRBV10-3,TRBJ2-5,NA,NA,CAISEGKGRGETQYF,TGTGCCATCAGTGAGGGCAAGGGGCGCGGGGAGACCCAGTACTTC
TRBV7-2,TRBJ2-7,once,NA,CASSPAQQVPYERYF,TGTGCCAGCAGCCCGGCCCAGCAGGTACCCTACGAGCGGTACTTC
TRBV20-1,TRBJ2-7,few,TRBD1,CSARDRDSPHWEQYF,TGCAGTGCTCGCGACCGGGACAGTCCCCACTGGGAGCAGTACTTC